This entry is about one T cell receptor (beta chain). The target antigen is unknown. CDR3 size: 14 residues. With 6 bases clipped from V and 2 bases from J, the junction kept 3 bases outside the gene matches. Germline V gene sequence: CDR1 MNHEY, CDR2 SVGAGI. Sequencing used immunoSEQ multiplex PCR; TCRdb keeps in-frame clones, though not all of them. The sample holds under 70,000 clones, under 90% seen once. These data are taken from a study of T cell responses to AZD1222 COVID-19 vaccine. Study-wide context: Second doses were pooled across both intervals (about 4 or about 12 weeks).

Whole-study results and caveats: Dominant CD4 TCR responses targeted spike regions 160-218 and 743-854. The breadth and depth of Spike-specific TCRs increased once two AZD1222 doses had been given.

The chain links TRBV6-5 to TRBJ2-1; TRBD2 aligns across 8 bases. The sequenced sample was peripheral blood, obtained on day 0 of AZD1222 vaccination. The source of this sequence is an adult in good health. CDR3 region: CASSPAGAYNEQFF. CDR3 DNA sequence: TGTGCCAGCAGCCCAGCGGGAGCCTACAATGAGCAGTTCTTC.